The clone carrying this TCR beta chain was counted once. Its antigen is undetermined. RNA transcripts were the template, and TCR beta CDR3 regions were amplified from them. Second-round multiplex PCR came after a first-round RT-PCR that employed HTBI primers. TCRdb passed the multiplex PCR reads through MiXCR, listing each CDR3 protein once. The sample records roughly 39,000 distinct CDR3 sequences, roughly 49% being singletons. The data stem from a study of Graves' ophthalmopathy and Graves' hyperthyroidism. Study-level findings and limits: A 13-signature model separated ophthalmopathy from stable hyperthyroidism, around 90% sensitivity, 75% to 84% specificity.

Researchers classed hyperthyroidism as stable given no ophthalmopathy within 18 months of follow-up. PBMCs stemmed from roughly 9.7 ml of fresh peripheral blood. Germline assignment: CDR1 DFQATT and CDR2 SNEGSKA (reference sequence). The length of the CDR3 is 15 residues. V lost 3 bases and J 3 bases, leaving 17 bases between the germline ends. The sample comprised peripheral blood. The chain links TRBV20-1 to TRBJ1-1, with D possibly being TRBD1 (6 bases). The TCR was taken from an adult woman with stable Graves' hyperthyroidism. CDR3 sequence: CSARDECGQYTEAFF. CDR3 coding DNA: TGCAGTGCTAGGGATGAATGTGGACAGTACACTGAAGCTTTCTTT.